This T cell receptor (beta chain) was obtained from a study of blood T cell repertoires in COVID-19 (TCRdb year 2020). Looking at the study overall: The collaborator samples originated in the United States, Italy and Spain and spanned the acute and convalescent phases of COVID-19. The material from the prospective study consisted of cDNA or gDNA derived from T cells, B-cell-depleted T cells, or PBMCs. Subjects who had been exposed to COVID-19, were actively infected with it, or had recovered from it provided the deeply sampled blood TCRbeta repertoires that made up the dataset. The repertoires were released in a freely available public database meant as a resource for research on the immune response to SARS-CoV-2. Samples came from the ongoing ImmuneRACE study (first 160 participants) plus 1,254 subjects from 6 global collaborators. The sample metadata nearly always contained a de-identified subject ID, COVID-19 status, age in years and sex. Where HLA class I and class II types were available, the types were taken from metadata supplied by the sample provider, not from assay-based typing. The paper as a whole reports these results and caveats: The amount of clinical and demographic metadata varied by source and participant and was provided uncurated.

V has 1 base trimmed and J has 5 bases trimmed; junction bases matching no gene number 8. Sequences SGHRS (CDR1) and YFSETQ (CDR2) are obtained from the germline V gene. The CDR3, from cysteine to phenylalanine, totals 17 residues. The only DNA kept is the CDR3, 51 bases in frame from the first base. The immunoSEQ Assay, a bias-controlled multiplex PCR, was used to amplify TCRbeta CDR3 regions from genomic DNA. The original methods were these. Nucleated cell counts per sample were estimated from amplification of reference gene primers within the assay. Sequence reads were collapsed and filtered to measure the absolute abundance of every unique TCRbeta CDR3 rearrangement. For each sample, productive Simpson clonality was calculated by taking the square root of Simpson's diversity index across productive rearrangements. Entries here come from immuneACCESS through TCRdb and include only in-frame sequences with V and J called. Some clones fail to appear in such tables; in the studies checked, an unresolved V gene covers under half of the shortfall, and the cause of the remainder is unknown. V and J calls and clone size are those listed in that table; D and trimming were worked out from the DNA. This sample comprises around 80,000 clones, around 82% of them detected only once. The ten largest clones take up under 11% of the sample.

Regarding this clone: There is no known antigen for this receptor. No per-base quality is available; no much larger clone lies one base away.

Collaborating institutions collected whole blood in K2EDTA tubes following their own protocols. For TCRbeta analysis, collaborators shipped samples in one of three forms: frozen whole blood, isolated PBMCs, or DNA extracted from either of those sample types. Source material: peripheral blood. The receptor was isolated from a man aged 55 to 70 with acute or convalescent COVID-19. The chain couples TRBV5-1 to TRBJ2-2; 10 bases in between match TRBD2. In nucleotides, the sequence is TGCGCCAGCAGCTTGTCACTAGCGGGGCCAGGTACCGGGGAGCTGTTTTTT. Translation gives CASSLSLAGPGTGELFF. Extended through the reference TRBV5-1 and TRBJ2-2 proteins, this CDR3 yields the full variable domain: KAGVTQTPRYLIKTRGQQVTLSCSPISGHRSVSWYQQTPGQGLQFLFEYFSETQRNKGNFPGRFSGRQFSNSRSEMNVSTLELGDSALYLCASSLSLAGPGTGELFFGEGSRLTVL.